This T cell receptor beta chain was documented in a study of early T cells in non-severe SARS-CoV-2 infection. The CDR3 consists of 13 residues. Per the germline V gene, CDR1 is SNHLY and CDR2 is FYNNEI. Trimming took off 7 bases at V and 3 bases at J, with 13 bases between the two ends. TCRdb recomputed calls from the 5' RACE reads with MiXCR, one row per CDR3 protein. This sample has about 77,000 distinct CDR3 sequences, with approximately 9.1% found just once. Sequenced: whole blood. The sequence was collected from an adult who was a healthcare worker with PCR-confirmed SARS-CoV-2 infection or an uninfected control (not recorded which). The chain carries TRBV2 and TRBJ2-7; TRBD2 might be the D (5 bases). CDR3 sequence: CASNPGGGYEQYF. For the CDR3, the DNA is TGTGCCAGCAACCCGGGCGGAGGCTACGAGCAGTACTTC.